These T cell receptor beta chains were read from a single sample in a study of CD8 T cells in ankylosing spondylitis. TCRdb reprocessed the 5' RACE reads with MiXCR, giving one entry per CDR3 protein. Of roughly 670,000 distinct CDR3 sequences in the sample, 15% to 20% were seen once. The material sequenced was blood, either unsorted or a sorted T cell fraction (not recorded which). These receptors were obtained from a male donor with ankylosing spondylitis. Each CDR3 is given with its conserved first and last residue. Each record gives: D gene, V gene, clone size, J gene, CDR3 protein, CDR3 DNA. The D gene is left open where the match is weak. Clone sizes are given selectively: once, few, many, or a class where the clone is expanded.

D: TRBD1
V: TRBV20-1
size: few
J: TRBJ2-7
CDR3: CSAPGTDYEQYF
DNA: TGCAGTGCCCCCGGGACAGACTACGAGCAGTACTTC

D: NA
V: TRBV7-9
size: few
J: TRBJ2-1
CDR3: CASSPDGDNEQFF
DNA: TGTGCCAGCAGCCCCGACGGGGACAATGAGCAGTTCTTC

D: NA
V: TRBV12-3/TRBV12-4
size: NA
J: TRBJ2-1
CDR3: CASSTSPGGEQFF
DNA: TGTGCCAGCAGTACCAGTCCAGGCGGGGAGCAGTTCTTC

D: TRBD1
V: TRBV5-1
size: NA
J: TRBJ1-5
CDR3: CASSLRDRESNQPQHF
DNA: TGCGCCAGCAGCTTGAGGGACAGGGAAAGCAATCAGCCCCAGCATTTT

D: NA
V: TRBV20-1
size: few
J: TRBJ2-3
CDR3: CSAPAGKDTQYF
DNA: TGCAGTGCCCCGGCCGGGAAAGATACGCAGTATTTT

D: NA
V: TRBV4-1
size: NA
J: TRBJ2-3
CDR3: CASSQETGTSTDTQYF
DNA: TGCGCCAGCAGCCAAGAGACGGGGACTAGCACAGATACGCAGTATTTT

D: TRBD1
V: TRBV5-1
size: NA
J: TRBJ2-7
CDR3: CASGQGQGDIYEQYF
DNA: TGCGCCAGCGGCCAGGGACAGGGGGATATCTACGAGCAGTACTTC

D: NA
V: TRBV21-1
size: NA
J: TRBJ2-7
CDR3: CASSPSNDPWTSGKGNEQYF
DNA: TGTGCCAGCAGCCCGTCCAATGATCCCTGGACTAGCGGGAAAGGGAACGAGCAGTACTTC

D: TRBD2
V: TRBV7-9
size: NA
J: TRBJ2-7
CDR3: CASSTEGLAAYEQYF
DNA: TGTGCCAGCAGCACGGAGGGACTAGCAGCCTACGAGCAGTACTTC

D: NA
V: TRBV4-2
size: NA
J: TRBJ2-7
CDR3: CASSQVAPGAYEQYF
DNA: TGTGCCAGCAGCCAAGTAGCCCCCGGAGCCTACGAGCAGTACTTC

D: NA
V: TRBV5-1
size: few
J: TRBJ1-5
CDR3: CARIRDGRLDQPQHF
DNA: TGCGCCAGGATCAGGGACGGCCGGTTGGATCAGCCCCAGCATTTT

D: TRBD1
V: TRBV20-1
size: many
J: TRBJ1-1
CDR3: CSARDAGGGTEAFF
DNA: TGCAGTGCTAGAGATGCAGGGGGAGGCACTGAAGCTTTCTTT

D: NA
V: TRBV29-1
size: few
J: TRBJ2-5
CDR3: CSSLGGQETQYF
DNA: TGCAGCTCCCTTGGGGGGCAAGAGACCCAGTACTTC

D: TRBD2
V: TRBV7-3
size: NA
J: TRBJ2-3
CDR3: CASSLWGLVYSSTDTQYF
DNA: TGTGCCAGCAGCTTATGGGGACTAGTGTACTCTAGCACAGATACGCAGTATTTT

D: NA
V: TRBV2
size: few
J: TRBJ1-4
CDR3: CASGGSLNEKLFF
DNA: TGTGCCAGCGGGGGCAGCCTTAATGAAAAACTGTTTTTT

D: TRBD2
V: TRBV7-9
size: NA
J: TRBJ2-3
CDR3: CASSFGAGSITDTQYF
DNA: TGTGCCAGCAGCTTCGGAGCGGGATCAATCACAGATACGCAGTATTTT

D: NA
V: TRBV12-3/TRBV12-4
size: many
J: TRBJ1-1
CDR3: CASSFEGRREAFF
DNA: TGTGCCAGCAGTTTTGAGGGGAGAAGAGAAGCTTTCTTT

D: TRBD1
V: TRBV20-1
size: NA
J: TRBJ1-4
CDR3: CSARERGQANEKLFF
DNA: TGCAGTGCTAGAGAGAGGGGACAGGCTAATGAAAAACTGTTTTTT

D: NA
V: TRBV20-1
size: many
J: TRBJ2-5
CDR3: CSARIGETQYF
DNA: TGCAGTGCTAGGATAGGAGAGACCCAGTACTTC

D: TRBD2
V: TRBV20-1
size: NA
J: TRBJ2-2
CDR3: CSAIAGDRGITGELFF
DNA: TGCAGTGCTATAGCGGGAGATAGAGGGATCACCGGGGAGCTGTTTTTT

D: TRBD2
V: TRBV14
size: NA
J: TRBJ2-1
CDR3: CASSQFSGRGSYNEQFF
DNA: TGTGCCAGCAGCCAATTTAGCGGGAGGGGGTCCTACAATGAGCAGTTCTTC

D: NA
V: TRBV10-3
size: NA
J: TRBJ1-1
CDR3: CAISEWTLNTEAFF
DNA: TGTGCCATCAGTGAATGGACCTTAAACACTGAAGCTTTCTTT

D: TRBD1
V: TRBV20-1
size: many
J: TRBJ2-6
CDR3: CSARGVGGQGKLLSGANVLTF
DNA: TGCAGTGCTAGAGGGGTTGGGGGACAGGGAAAGTTGTTATCTGGGGCCAACGTCCTGACTTTC

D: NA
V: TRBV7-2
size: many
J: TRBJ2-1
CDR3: CASSLLRGTYNEQFF
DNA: TGTGCCAGCAGCTTATTACGGGGGACCTACAATGAGCAGTTCTTC

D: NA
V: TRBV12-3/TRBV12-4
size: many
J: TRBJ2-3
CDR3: CASSLRGAGTDTQYF
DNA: TGTGCCAGCAGTTTACGGGGGGCCGGCACAGATACGCAGTATTTT

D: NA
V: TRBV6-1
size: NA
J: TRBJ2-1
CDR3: CASSESSGTFSSYNEQFF
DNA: TGTGCCAGCAGTGAATCCTCCGGGACGTTTAGCTCCTACAATGAGCAGTTCTTC

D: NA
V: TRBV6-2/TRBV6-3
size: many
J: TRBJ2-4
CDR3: CASSQLGARNIQYF
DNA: TGTGCCAGCAGCCAACTCGGGGCTAGGAACATTCAGTACTTC

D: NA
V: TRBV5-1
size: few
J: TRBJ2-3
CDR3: CASSLAGTWGDTQYF
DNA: TGCGCCAGCAGCTTGGCCGGGACATGGGGAGATACGCAGTATTTT

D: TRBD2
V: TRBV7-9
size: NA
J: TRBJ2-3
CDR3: CASSLPLLAGGTDTQYF
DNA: TGTGCCAGCAGCTTACCCCTACTAGCGGGGGGGACAGATACGCAGTATTTT

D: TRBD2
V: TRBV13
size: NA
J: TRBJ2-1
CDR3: CASSLWTSGGPPIYNEQFF
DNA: TGTGCCAGCAGCCTCTGGACTAGCGGGGGCCCACCAATTTACAATGAGCAGTTCTTC

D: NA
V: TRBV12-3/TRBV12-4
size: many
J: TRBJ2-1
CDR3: CASSLGSGWFF
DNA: TGTGCCAGCAGTTTAGGTAGCGGTTGGTTCTTC

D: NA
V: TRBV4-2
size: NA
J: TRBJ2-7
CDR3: CASSQGARELSYEQYF
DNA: TGTGCCAGCAGCCAAGGGGCCCGGGAGCTCAGCTACGAGCAGTACTTC

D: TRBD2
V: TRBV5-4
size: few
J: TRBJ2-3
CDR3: CASSSGTKKTDTQYF
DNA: TGTGCCAGCAGCTCCGGGACTAAAAAGACAGATACGCAGTATTTT

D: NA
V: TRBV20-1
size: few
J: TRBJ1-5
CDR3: CSAPPASGASNQPQHF
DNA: TGCAGTGCTCCCCCCGCCTCGGGGGCAAGCAATCAGCCCCAGCATTTT

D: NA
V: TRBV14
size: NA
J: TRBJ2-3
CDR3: CASSQDLWGDTQYF
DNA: TGTGCCAGCAGCCAAGATCTATGGGGAGATACGCAGTATTTT

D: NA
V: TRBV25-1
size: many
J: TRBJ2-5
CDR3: CASSGPQETQYF
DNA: TGTGCCAGCAGTGGACCACAAGAGACCCAGTACTTC

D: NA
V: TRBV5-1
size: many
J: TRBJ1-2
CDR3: CASSSPGVNYGYTF
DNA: TGCGCCAGCAGCTCACCGGGAGTTAACTATGGCTACACCTTC

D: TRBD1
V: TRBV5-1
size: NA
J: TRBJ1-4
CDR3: CASSAQGYNEKLFF
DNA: TGCGCCAGCAGCGCACAGGGGTATAATGAAAAACTGTTTTTT

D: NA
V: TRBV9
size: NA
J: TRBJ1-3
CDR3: CASSVDGNTIYF
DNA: TGTGCCAGCAGCGTAGATGGAAACACCATATATTTT

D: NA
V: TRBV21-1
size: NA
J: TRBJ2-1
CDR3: CASSKRRQPHSYNEQFF
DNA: TGTGCCAGCAGCAAAAGAAGACAGCCTCATTCCTACAATGAGCAGTTCTTC

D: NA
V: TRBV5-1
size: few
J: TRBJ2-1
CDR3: CASSLGDFSSYNEQFF
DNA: TGCGCCAGCAGCTTAGGAGATTTCAGCTCCTACAATGAGCAGTTCTTC

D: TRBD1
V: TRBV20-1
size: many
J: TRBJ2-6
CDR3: CSALGLGQGTGANVLTF
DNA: TGCAGTGCTTTAGGACTGGGACAGGGTACTGGGGCCAACGTCCTGACTTTC

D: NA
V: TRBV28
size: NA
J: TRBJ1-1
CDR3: CASSSGVGTEAFF
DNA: TGTGCCAGCAGTTCAGGGGTTGGCACTGAAGCTTTCTTT

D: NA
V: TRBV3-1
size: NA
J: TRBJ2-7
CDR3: CASSPRRVTYEQYF
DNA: TGTGCCAGCAGCCCCCGGAGGGTAACCTACGAGCAGTACTTC

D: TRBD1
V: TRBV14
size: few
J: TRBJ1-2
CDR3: CASSQVDRGPVGYTF
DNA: TGTGCCAGCAGCCAAGTGGACAGGGGGCCGGTTGGCTACACCTTC

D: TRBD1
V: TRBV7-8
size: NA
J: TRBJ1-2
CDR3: CASSSLGTDRNYGYTF
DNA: TGTGCCAGCAGCTCCCTGGGGACAGATAGAAACTATGGCTACACCTTC

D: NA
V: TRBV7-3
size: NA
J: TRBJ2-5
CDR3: CASSLLAGPGETQYF
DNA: TGTGCCAGCAGCTTATTAGCCGGGCCCGGGGAGACCCAGTACTTC

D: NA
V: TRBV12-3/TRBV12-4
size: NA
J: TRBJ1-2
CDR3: CASSPIEGPRAYGYTF
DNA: TGTGCCAGCAGCCCCATCGAGGGTCCGCGGGCCTATGGCTACACCTTC

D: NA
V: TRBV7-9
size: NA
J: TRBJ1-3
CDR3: CASSPSAGYSGNTIYF
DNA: TGTGCCAGCAGCCCCTCGGCGGGATACTCTGGAAACACCATATATTTT

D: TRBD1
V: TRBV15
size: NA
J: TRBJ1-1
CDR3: CATSRDRTGDTEAFF
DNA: TGTGCCACCAGCAGAGATAGGACAGGCGACACTGAAGCTTTCTTT

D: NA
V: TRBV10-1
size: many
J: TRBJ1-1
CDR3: CASSSGTRLNTEAFF
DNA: TGCGCCAGCAGTTCCGGGACCCGTCTGAACACTGAAGCTTTCTTT

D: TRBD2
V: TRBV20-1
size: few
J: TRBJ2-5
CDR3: CSAQLAGVETQYF
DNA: TGCAGTGCGCAACTAGCGGGGGTGGAGACCCAGTACTTC